This TCR beta chain is from a study of monozygotic twins with inflammatory bowel disease. The authors ran two nested PCRs of about 17 and 10 cycles on TCRalpha and TCRbeta cDNA. TCRdb re-analyzed the 5' RACE reads; it lists each CDR3 protein once, without DNA. Its listing shows about 200,000 distinct CDR3 sequences. Overall study results and limits: Compared with healthy twins, IBD patients shared fewer clonotypes with others, especially with disease activity. Possibly because of limited power, concordant and discordant twins showed no difference in repertoire similarity. Healthy co-twins exceeded IBD patients in TCRbeta diversity as measured by inverse Simpson.

Germline CDR1 is MNHEY and CDR2 is SVGAGI. This CDR3 spans 15 amino acids. As concerns this clonotype: The antigen is unknown.

The sequenced material came from blood. This TCR derives from a human donor with ulcerative colitis or Crohn's disease, or a healthy co-twin of an affected twin (not recorded which). This sequence joins TRBV6-5 and TRBJ1-6. The CDR3 spells CASSYGLGVDSPLHF.